This T cell receptor (beta chain) was observed in a study of T cells in Graves' hyperthyroidism and ophthalmopathy. Study-level points and caveats: Among thyroid clonotypes expanded above 0.001, most also appeared in blood.

RNA transcripts yielded amplified TCR beta CDR3 regions. The HTBI primer set was used in a first-round RT-PCR of the TCR CDR3. TCRdb reprocessed the multiplex PCR reads via MiXCR and lists one record per CDR3 protein. Of about 570,000 distinct CDR3 sequences detected, about 43% appear once; the ten largest clones hold around 20%. V dropped 9 bases and J dropped 3 bases, with 12 bases sitting between them. Germline values: CDR1 ENHRY, CDR2 SYGVKD. The CDR3 extends over 12 amino acids. A word on this clonotype: Its target is not known.

This TCR was recovered from an adult woman with Graves' disease, either hyperthyroidism or ophthalmopathy (not recorded which). The rearrangement uses TRBV10-3 and TRBJ2-7; weak D call: TRBD1 (6 bases). Sample: peripheral blood or thyroid tissue (not recorded which). CDR3 DNA sequence: TGTGCCATAAGGGACATGATCTACGAGCAGTACTTC. This gives the protein CAIRDMIYEQYF.